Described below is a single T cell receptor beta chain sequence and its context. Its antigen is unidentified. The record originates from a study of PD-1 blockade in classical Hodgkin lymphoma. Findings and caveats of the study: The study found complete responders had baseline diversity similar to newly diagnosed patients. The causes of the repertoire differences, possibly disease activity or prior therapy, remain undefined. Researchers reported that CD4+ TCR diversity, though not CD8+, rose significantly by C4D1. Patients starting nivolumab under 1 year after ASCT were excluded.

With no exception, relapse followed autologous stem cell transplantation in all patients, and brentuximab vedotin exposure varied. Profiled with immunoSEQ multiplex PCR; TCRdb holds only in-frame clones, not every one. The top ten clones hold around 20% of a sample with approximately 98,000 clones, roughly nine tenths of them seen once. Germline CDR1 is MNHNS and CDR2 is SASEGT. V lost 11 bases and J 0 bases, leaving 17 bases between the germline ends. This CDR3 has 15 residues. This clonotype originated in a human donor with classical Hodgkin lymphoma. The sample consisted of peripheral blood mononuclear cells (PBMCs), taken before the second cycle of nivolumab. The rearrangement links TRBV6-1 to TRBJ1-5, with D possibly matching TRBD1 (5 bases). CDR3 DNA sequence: TGTGCCGCCGAGGAGGGACCCTATAGCAATCAGCCCCAGCATTTT. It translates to CAAEEGPYSNQPQHF.